The source of this T cell receptor (beta chain) is a study of blood T cells in healthy people across ages. Per germline, CDR1 LGHDT and CDR2 YNNKEL (reference sequence). This CDR3 region has 12 residues. With 5 bases removed from V and 5 bases from J, the gap between germline ends came to 9 bases. A second PCR, run for about 7 to 11 cycles, used a sample-barcoded 5' primer plus a J-beta primer mix. MiXCR, run by TCRdb on the 5' RACE reads, gives a single entry per CDR3 protein. The repertoire holds about 1.4 million distinct CDR3 sequences, with 59% as singletons. This clonotype was counted a single time.

Sequencing was performed on blood. V is TRBV3-1 and J is TRBJ1-1; D call uncertain. The receptor was derived from a man between 18 and 29 years old in good health. CDR3 sequence: CASSVWGTEAFF. In nucleotides, the CDR3 is TGTGCCAGCAGCGTTTGGGGTACTGAAGCTTTCTTT.